This T cell receptor beta chain is drawn from a study of post-analysis software for immune sequencing data. Findings and caveats of the study: There was significantly lower normalized Chao1 diversity in multiple sclerosis patients than in controls. Comparison of patients with controls showed five TRBV segments more frequent in patients, TRBV5-6, TRBV5-1 and TRBV20-1 among them. Samples made in the same batch grouped tightly together by F measure.

The TCR beta cDNA libraries contained unique molecular identifiers. T cells numbering 1 to 10 million yielded 450,000 to 500,000 cDNA molecules. TCRdb recomputed calls from the PCR reads with MiXCR, one row per CDR3 protein. The sample includes some 800,000 distinct CDR3 sequences, 46% of them seen just once. Points on this clonotype: Its matching antigen is unknown.

Per the germline V gene, CDR1 is SGHAT and CDR2 is FQNNGV. V shed 4 bases, J shed 7 bases, and the junction held 14 bases outside the gene matches. The CDR3 is 16 amino acids. The sequenced sample was blood. The chain uses TRBV11-2 and TRBJ2-7; 9 bases are a match to TRBD2. This TCR was recovered from a girl aged 5 to 17 with multiple sclerosis. The CDR3 nucleotides are TGTGCCAGCAGCTCCCTAGCGGGACTAACCTACAATGAGCAGTACTTC. Its translation: CASSSLAGLTYNEQYF.